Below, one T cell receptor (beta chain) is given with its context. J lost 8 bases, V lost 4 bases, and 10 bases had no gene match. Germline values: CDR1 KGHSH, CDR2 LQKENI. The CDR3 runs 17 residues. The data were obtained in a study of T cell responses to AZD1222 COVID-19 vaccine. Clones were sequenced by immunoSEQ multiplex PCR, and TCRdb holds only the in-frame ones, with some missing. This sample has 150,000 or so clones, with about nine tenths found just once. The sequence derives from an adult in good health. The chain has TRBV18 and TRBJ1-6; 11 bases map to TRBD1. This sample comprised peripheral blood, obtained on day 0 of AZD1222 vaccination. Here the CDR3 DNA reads TGTGCCAGCTCACGGATTAGGACAGGGGGCATTGATTCACCCCTCCACTTT. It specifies CASSRIRTGGIDSPLHF.